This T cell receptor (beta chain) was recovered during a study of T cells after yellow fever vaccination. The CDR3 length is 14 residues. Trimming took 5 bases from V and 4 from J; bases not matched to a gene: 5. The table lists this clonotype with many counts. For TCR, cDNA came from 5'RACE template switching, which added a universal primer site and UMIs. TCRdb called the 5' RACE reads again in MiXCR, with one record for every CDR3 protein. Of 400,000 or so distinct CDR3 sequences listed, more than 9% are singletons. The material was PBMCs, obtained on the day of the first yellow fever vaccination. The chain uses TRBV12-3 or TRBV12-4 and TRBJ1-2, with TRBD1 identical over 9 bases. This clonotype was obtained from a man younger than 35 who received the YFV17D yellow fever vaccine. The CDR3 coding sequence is TGTGCCAGCAGTGGGACAGGGTCCCTCTATGGCTACACCTTC. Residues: CASSGTGSLYGYTF.